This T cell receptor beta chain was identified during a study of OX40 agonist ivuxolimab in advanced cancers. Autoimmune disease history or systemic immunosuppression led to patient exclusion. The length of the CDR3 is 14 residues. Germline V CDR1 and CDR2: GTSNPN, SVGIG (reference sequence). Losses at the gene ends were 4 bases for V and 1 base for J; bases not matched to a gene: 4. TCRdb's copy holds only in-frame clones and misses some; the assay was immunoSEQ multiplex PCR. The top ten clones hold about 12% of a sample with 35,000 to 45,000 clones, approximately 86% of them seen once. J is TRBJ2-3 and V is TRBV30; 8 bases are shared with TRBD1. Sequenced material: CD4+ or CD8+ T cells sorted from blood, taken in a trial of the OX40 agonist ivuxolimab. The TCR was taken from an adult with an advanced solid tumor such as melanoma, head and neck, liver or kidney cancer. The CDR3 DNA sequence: TGTGCCTGGACCACAGGGGGACGCACAGATACGCAGTATTTT. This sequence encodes CAWTTGGRTDTQYF.